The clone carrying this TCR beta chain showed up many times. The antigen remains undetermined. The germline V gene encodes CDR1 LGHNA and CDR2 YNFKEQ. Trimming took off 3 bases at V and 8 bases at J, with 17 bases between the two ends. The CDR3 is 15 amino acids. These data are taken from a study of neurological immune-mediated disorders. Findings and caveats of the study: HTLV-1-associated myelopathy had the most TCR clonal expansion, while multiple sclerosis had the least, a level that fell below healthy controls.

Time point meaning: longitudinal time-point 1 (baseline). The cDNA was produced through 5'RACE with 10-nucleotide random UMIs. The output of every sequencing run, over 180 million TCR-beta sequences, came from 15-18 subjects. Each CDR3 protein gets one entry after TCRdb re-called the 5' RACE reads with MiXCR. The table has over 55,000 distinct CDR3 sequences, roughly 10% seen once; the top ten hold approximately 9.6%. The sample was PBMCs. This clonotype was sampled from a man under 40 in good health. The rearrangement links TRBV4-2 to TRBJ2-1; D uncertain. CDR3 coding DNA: TGTGCCAGCAGCCAGCCACCCCCCACTACATATGAGCAGTTCTTC. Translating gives CASSQPPPTTYEQFF.